The 12 T cell receptor beta chains given below trace back to one sample, sequenced in a study of molecular identifiers for immune sequencing clone quantification (dated by TCRdb to the late 2010s). Library preparation used PCR. Sequencing instrument: NextSeq 500. The public reads were reprocessed in TCRdb via fastp at Q25 and MiXCR, keeping in-frame beta chains. Rows are unified per CDR3 protein, each entry keeping the most common DNA and genes. For this sample there are over 550,000 distinct CDR3 sequences; about 25% appear just once. Clones ranked in the top ten supply about 0.8% of the sample. Sequenced sample: naive CD8+ T cells from blood, with Jurkat cell RNA spiked in. The cell subset or site tag for this specimen amounts to: FACS-sorted CD8+CD4-CCR7+CD45RA+ naive T cells. The receptors shown here come from a human donor in good health. Some libraries in this study had Jurkat cell RNA spiked in.

This clonotype appeared many times. The chain recombines TRBV3-1 with TRBJ1-1; D possibly corresponds to TRBD1 (6 bases). This CDR3 comprises 16 residues. Between the trimmed V and J ends, which lost 4 bases and 4 bases, there was a span of 19 bases. Germline V lookup: CDR1 LGHDT, CDR2 YNNKEL (reference sequence). CDR3 residues: CASSLGGRGDLTEAFF. The CDR3 coding sequence is TGTGCCAGCAGCCTGGGTGGCAGGGGCGATCTCACTGAAGCTTTCTTT.

This sequence joins TRBV7-9 and TRBJ2-7, with 11 nucleotides matching TRBD2. CDR1 and CDR2 (germline): SEHNR, FQNEAQ (reference sequence). V was clipped by 4 bases and J by 7 bases; unmatched bases: 9. The CDR3 sequence is 15 residues long. The CDR3 spells CASSSLAGGLQEQYF. CDR3 in DNA: TGTGCCAGCAGCTCCCTAGCGGGAGGTTTGCAAGAGCAGTACTTC.

V gene TRBV10-2 combines with J gene TRBJ2-7; TRBD1 is a possible D gene (6 bases). This CDR3 has 14 residues. Germline CDR1 and CDR2: WSHSY and SAAADI. V was cut by 6 bases and J by 5 bases, with 17 bases left in between. The CDR3 sequence is CASRQGPSGDEQYF. CDR3 DNA: TGCGCCAGCAGACAGGGACCCTCGGGCGACGAGCAGTACTTC.

Only one count was recorded for this clonotype. This may come from a read error, since a much larger clone is one base off. The rearrangement joins TRBV15 to TRBJ1-1; TRBD1 matches 7 bases. Germline V gene sequence: CDR1 LNHNV, CDR2 YYDKDF (reference sequence). The CDR3 runs 17 residues. CDR3 DNA sequence: TGTGCCACCAGCAGACAGGGGGGCATACTGATGAACGCTGAAGCTTTCTTT. Translating it yields CATSRQGGILMNAEAFF. The variable domain in full, completed from reference TRBV15 and TRBJ1-1, reads DAMVIQNPRYQVTQFGKPVTLSCSQTLNHNVMYWYQQKSSQAPKLLFHYYDKDFNNEADTPDNFQSRRPNTSFCFLDIRSPGLGDTAMYLCATSRQGGILMNAEAFFGQGTRLTVV.

At least ten counts were recorded for this clonotype. This rearrangement joins TRBV13 to TRBJ2-3, with D hard to call. CDR1 is PRHDT, CDR2 FYEKMQ, per germline (reference sequence). This CDR3 has 13 amino acids. V dropped 2 bases and J dropped 5 bases, with 8 bases sitting between them. This CDR3 reads CASSLTVIDTQYF. As DNA, the CDR3 is TGTGCCAGCAGCTTAACGGTTATAGATACGCAGTATTTT.

This clonotype was seen a handful of times. The J gene is TRBJ2-3, the V gene TRBV6-6; possibly TRBD1 for D (6 bases). This CDR3 is 16 amino acids long. Germline CDR1 reads MNHNY; CDR2 reads SVGAGI (reference sequence). V was clipped by 6 bases and J by 6 bases, with 22 bases between them. In nucleotides, the CDR3 is TGTGCCAGCAGGGATACCTTGGACAGTAGAGCGGATACGCAGTATTTT. This encodes CASRDTLDSRADTQYF.

This clonotype has a count of ten or more. V is TRBV6-2 or TRBV6-3 and J is TRBJ1-1; no clear D gene. The V end lost 0 bases, the J end lost 6 bases, and 8 bases lay between the germline ends. CDR1 and CDR2 from the germline V gene are MNHEY and SVGEGT. The CDR3 contains 13 residues. For the CDR3, the DNA is TGTGCCAGCAGTTACTCCCTAGCGTCTGAAGCTTTCTTT. This encodes CASSYSLASEAFF.

This clonotype has a count of ten or more. This chain connects TRBV4-1 to TRBJ2-1; 13 positions match TRBD2. Germline V gene data show CDR1 as MGHRA and CDR2 as YSYEKL. The CDR3 is made up of 14 amino acids. With 6 bases clipped from V and 7 bases from J, the junction kept 3 bases outside the gene matches. The CDR3 spells CASSGLAGANEQFF. DNA for the CDR3: TGCGCCAGCAGTGGACTAGCGGGGGCGAATGAGCAGTTCTTC.

About this clonotype: A much bigger clone sits one base away, suggesting this may be a read error. The chain joins TRBV7-2 to TRBJ2-5; 7 bases are a match to TRBD1. The germline V gene has CDR1 SGHTA and CDR2 FQGNSA. The CDR3 has 14 amino acids. Written as DNA, the CDR3 is TGTGCCGGCAGCCCGACAGGGTTTGGCGAGACCCAGTACTTC. Translating gives CAGSPTGFGETQYF.

This clonotype was observed many times. The V and J genes are TRBV27 and TRBJ1-5; 7 positions match TRBD1. Losses at the gene ends were 2 bases for V and 4 bases for J; bases not matched to a gene: 11. The germline V gene has CDR1 MNHEY and CDR2 SMNVEV (reference sequence). This CDR3 is built from 17 residues. CDR3 DNA sequence: TGTGCCAGCAGTTTACAGGGGGTGGGGGCCTGGAATCAGCCCCAGCATTTT. Protein: CASSLQGVGAWNQPQHF.

Comment on this clonotype: Given a much more abundant clone one base away, this may be a read error. The rearrangement links TRBV12-3 or TRBV12-4 to TRBJ1-2; no clear D. V lost 1 base to trimming and J lost 8 bases, with 5 bases between them. The CDR3 covers 11 residues. The CDR3 spells CASSLGFGYTF. The CDR3 DNA reads as TGTGCCAGCAGTTTAGGGTTCGGCTACACCTTC.

This clonotype was picked up many times. The rearrangement links TRBV27 to TRBJ1-5; 11 bases map to TRBD1. V lost 5 bases, J lost 0 bases, and 3 bases stayed unmatched. From germline, CDR1 is MNHEY and CDR2 SMNVEV (reference sequence). The CDR3 sequence is 16 residues long. The CDR3 coding sequence is TGTGCCAGCAGTCTTGGACAGGGGGCTAGCAATCAGCCCCAGCATTTT. It translates to CASSLGQGASNQPQHF.